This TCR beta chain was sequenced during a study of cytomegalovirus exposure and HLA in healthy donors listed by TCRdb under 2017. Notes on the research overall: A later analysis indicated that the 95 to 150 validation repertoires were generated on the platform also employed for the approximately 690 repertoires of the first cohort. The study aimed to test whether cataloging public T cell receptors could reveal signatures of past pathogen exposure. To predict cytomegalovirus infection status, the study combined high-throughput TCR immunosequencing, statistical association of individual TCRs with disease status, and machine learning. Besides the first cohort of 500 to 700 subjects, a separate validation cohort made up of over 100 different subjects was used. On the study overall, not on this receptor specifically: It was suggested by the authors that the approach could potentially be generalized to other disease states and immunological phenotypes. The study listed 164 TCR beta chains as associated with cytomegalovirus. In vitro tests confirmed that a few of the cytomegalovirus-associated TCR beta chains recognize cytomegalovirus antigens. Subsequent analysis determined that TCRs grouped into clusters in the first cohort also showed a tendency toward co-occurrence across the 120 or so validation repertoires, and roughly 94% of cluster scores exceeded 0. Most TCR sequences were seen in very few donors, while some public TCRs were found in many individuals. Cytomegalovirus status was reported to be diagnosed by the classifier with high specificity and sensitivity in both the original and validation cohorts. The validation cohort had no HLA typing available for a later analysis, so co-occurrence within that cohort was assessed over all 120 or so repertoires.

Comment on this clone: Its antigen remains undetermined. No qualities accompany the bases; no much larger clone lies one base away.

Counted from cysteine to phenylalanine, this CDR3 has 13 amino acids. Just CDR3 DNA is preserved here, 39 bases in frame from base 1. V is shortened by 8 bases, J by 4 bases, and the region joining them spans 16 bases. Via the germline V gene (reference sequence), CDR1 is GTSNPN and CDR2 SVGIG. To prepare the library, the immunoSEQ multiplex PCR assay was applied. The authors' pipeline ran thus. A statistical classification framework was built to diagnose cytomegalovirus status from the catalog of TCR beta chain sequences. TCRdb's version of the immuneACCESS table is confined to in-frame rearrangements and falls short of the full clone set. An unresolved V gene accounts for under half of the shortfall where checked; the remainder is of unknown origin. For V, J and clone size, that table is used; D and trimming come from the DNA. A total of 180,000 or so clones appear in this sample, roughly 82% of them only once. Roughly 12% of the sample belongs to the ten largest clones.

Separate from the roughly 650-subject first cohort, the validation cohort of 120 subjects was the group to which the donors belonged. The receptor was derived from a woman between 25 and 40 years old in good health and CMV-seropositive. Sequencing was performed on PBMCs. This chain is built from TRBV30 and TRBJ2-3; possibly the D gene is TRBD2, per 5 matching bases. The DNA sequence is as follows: TGTGCCCTCTCCGCCGGGGTCCCAGATACGCAGTATTTT. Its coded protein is CALSAGVPDTQYF.